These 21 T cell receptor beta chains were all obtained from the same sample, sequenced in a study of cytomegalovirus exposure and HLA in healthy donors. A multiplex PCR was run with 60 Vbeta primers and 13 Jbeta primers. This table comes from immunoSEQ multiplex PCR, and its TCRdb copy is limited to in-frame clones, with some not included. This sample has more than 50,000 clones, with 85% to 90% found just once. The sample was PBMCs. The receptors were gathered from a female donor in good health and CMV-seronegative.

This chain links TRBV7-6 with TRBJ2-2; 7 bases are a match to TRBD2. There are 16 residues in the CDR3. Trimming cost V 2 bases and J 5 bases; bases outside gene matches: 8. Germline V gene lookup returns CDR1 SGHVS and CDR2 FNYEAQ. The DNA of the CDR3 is TGTGCCAGCAGCTTAAGCGCGGGAGCAATTACCGGGGAGCTGTTTTTT. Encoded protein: CASSLSAGAITGELFF.

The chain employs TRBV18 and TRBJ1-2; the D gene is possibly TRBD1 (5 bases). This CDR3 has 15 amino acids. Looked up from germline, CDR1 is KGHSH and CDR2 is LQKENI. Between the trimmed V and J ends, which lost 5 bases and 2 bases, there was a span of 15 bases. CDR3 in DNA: TGTGCCAGCTCATCCCTCAGGGAGGGCAACTATGGCTACACCTTC. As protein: CASSSLREGNYGYTF.

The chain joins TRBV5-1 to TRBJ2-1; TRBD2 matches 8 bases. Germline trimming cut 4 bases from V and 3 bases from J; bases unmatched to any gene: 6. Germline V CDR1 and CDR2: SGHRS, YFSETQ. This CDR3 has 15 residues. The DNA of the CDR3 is TGCGCCAGCAGCCTAACTAGCGGAGGCTACAATGAGCAGTTCTTC. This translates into CASSLTSGGYNEQFF.

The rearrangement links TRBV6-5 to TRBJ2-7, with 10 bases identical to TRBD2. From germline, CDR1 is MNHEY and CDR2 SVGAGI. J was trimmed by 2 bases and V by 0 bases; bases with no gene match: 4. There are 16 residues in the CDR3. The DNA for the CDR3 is TGTGCCAGCAGTTACTCCGGGACTAGCGCCGCCTACGAGCAGTACTTC. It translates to CASSYSGTSAAYEQYF.

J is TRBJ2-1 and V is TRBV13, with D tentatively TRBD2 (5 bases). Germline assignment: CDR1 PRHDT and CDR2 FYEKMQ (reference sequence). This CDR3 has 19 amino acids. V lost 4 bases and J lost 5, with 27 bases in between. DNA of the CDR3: TGTGCCAGCAGCTCAGGAGGACTCGGAAGCGGAGCCCCGGACAATGAGCAGTTCTTC. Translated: CASSSGGLGSGAPDNEQFF.

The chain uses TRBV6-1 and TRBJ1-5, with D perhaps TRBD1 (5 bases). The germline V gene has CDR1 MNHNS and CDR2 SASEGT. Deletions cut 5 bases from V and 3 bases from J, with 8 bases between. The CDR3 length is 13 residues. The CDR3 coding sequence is TGTGCCAGCAGTTGGGGGGTCAATCAGCCCCAGCATTTT. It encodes CASSWGVNQPQHF.

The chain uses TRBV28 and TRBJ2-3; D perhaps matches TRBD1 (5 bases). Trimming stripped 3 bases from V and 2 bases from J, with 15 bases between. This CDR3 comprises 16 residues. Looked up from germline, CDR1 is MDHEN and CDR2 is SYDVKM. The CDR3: CASSFQAQGATDTQYF. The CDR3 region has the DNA TGTGCCAGCAGTTTTCAGGCCCAGGGTGCCACAGATACGCAGTATTTT. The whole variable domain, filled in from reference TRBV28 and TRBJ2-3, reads DVKVTQSSRYLVKRTGEKVFLECVQDMDHENMFWYRQDPGLGLRLIYFSYDVKMKEKGDIPEGYSVSREKKERFSLILESASTNQTSMYLCASSFQAQGATDTQYFGPGTRLTVL.

Here the CDR3 reads CASEWSPGNTEAFF. The CDR3 DNA reads TGTGCCAGCGAATGGAGCCCTGGGAACACTGAAGCTTTCTTT. This rearrangement joins TRBV6-1 to TRBJ1-1; D gene ambiguous. This CDR3 is built from 14 residues. Germline assignment: CDR1 MNHNS and CDR2 SASEGT. V shed 8 bases and J shed 1 base, with 14 bases lying between them.

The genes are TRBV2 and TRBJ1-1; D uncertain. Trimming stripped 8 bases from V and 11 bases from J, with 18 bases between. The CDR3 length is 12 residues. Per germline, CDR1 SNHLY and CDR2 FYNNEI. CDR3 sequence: CASSERPPRAFF. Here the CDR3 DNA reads TGTGCCAGCTCTGAGCGTCCCCCTAGGGCTTTCTTT.

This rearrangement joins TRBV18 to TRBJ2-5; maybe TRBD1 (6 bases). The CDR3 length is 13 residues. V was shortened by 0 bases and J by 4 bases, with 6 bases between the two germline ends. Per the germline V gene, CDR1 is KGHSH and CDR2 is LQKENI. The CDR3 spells CASSPPGAETQYF. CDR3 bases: TGTGCCAGCTCACCACCGGGGGCAGAGACCCAGTACTTC.

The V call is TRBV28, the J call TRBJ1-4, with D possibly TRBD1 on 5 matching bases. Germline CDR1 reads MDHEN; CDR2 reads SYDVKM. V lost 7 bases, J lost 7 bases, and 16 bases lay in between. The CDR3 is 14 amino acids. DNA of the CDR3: TGTGCCAGCACTCTTGACAGTAGGGGTGAAAAACTGTTTTTT. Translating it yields CASTLDSRGEKLFF.

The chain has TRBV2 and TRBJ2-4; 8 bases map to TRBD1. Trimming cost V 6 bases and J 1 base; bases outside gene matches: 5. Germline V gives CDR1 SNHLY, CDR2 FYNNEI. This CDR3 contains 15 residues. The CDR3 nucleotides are TGTGCCAGCAGCGGACAGGGTGCCGCCAAAAACATTCAGTACTTC. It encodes CASSGQGAAKNIQYF.

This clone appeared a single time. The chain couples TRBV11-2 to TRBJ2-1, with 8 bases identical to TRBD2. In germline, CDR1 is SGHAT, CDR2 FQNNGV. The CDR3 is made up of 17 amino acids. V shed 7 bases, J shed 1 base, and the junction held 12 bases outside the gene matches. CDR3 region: CASTPLGAGVSYNEQFF. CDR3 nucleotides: TGTGCCAGCACCCCTCTGGGAGCGGGGGTTTCCTACAATGAGCAGTTCTTC.

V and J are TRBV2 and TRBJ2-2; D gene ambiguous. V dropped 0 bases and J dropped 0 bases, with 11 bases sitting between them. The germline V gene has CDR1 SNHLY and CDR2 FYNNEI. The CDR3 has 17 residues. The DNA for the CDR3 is TGTGCCAGCAGTGAAGCCGGGTACCCATCGAACACCGGGGAGCTGTTTTTT. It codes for CASSEAGYPSNTGELFF.

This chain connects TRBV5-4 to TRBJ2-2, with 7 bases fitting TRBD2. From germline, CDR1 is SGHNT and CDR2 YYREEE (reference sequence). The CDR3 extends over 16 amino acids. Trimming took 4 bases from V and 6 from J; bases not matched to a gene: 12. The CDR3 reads CASSIGGRPRAGELFF. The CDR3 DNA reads TGTGCCAGCAGCATCGGGGGGAGGCCCCGCGCCGGGGAGCTGTTTTTT. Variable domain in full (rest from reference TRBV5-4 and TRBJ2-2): ETGVTQSPTHLIKTRGQQVTLRCSSQSGHNTVSWYQQALGQGPQFIFQYYREEENGRGNFPPRFSGLQFPNYSSELNVNALELDDSALYLCASSIGGRPRAGELFFGEGSRLTVL.

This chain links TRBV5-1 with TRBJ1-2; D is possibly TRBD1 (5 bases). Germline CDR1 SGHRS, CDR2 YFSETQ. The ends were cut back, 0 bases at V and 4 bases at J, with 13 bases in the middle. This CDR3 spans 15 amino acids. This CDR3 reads CASSLGTPNTYGYTF. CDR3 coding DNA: TGCGCCAGCAGCTTGGGGACACCGAACACCTATGGCTACACCTTC.

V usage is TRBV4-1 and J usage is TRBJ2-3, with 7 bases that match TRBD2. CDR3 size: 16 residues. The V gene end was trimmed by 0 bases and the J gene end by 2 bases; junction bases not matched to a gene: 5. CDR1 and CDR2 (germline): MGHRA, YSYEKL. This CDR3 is CASSQDGAGDTDTQYF. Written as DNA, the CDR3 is TGCGCCAGCAGCCAAGATGGGGCGGGAGACACAGATACGCAGTATTTT.

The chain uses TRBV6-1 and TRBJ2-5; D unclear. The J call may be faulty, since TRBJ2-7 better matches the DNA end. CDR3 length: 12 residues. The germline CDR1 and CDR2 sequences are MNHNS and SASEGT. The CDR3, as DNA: TGTGCCAGCAGTGAAGACAGAAACGAGCAGTACTTC. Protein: CASSEDRNEQYF.

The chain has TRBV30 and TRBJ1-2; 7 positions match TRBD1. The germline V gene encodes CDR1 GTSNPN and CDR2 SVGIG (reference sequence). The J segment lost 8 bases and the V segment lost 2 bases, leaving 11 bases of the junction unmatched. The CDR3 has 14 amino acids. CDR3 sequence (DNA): TGTGCCTGGAGTTTGGAGGGGGCTACGTTAGGCTACACCTTC. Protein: CAWSLEGATLGYTF.

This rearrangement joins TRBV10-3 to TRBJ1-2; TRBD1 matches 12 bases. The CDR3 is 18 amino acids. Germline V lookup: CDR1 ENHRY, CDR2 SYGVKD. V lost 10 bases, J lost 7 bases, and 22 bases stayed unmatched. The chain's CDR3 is CATMGGDRGPQAPFGYTF. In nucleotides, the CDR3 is TGTGCCACCATGGGGGGGGACAGGGGGCCTCAGGCCCCATTTGGCTACACCTTC.

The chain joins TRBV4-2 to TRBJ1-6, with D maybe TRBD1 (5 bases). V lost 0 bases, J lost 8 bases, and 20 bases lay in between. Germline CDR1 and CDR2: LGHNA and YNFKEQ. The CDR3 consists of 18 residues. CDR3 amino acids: CASSQDFSVAGLYSPLHF. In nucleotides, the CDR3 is TGTGCCAGCAGCCAAGATTTCTCCGTGGCAGGGCTCTATTCACCCCTCCACTTT.